The 25 T cell receptor beta chains below all came from one sample that was sequenced in a study of beta chain features in type 1 diabetes. What was sequenced were expressed TCRB transcripts, since all of the isolated RNA had been reverse transcribed. Here immunoSEQ multiplex PCR was the method, and the copy in TCRdb shows in-frame clones only, minus some. The sample records 300,000 to 450,000 clones, about 20% being singletons. Input material: naive CD4+ T cells from blood. The receptors shown here come from a woman aged 18-29 years in good health.

This chain connects TRBV9 to TRBJ1-3; 7 nucleotides align to TRBD1. Germline V gives CDR1 SGDLS, CDR2 YYNGEE. This CDR3 comprises 16 residues. J gave up 0 bases and V 3 bases, and 6 bases lay outside the gene matches. CDR3 nucleotide sequence: TGTGCCAGCAGCGCCCCGGGACAGTCCTCTGGAAACACCATATATTTT. Its translation: CASSAPGQSSGNTIYF.

Remarks on this clone: Other DNA sequences within the sample encode an identical CDR3. The chain is built from TRBV4-1 and TRBJ2-3, with a tentative D call TRBD2 (5 bases). Trimming shortened V by 2 bases and J by 0 bases, and 9 bases separated the two germline ends. Looked up from germline, CDR1 is MGHRA and CDR2 is YSYEKL. The length of the CDR3 is 15 residues. The CDR3 bases are TGCGCCAGCAGCCAATTTGGACTGAGCACAGATACGCAGTATTTT. Its translation: CASSQFGLSTDTQYF.

This clone has just a few counts. This chain links TRBV4-2 with TRBJ1-2, with TRBD1 matching over 7 bases. The CDR3 is 14 residues long. Germline CDR1 and CDR2: LGHNA and YNFKEQ. Unmatched junction bases numbered 11, after V lost 5 bases and J lost 8 bases. The CDR3 nucleotides read TGTGCCAGCAGCGCTCAGGGACAGAATGGCGGCTACACCTTC. Protein sequence: CASSAQGQNGGYTF.

The table lists this clone with a few counts. The J gene is TRBJ1-1, the V gene TRBV29-1; D gene uncertain. V shed 2 bases and J shed 4 bases, with 11 bases lying between them. Germline CDR1 SQVTM, CDR2 ANQGSEA. The CDR3 loop spans 13 amino acids. The CDR3 protein is CSVEPFQVTEAFF. CDR3 sequence (DNA): TGCAGCGTTGAACCGTTCCAGGTCACTGAAGCTTTCTTT. The full variable domain, its missing parts supplied by reference TRBV29-1 and TRBJ1-1, is SAVISQKPSRDICQRGTSLTIQCQVDSQVTMMFWYRQQPGQSLTLIATANQGSEATYESGFVIDKFPISRPNLTFSTLTVSNMSPEDSSIYLCSVEPFQVTEAFFGQGTRLTVV.

This clone was recorded a few times. The chain combines TRBV30 with TRBJ2-1; D may be TRBD1 (6 bases). The CDR3 loop spans 17 amino acids. Trimming cost V 2 bases and J 7 bases, with 24 bases left between them. CDR1 is GTSNPN, CDR2 SVGIG, per germline (reference sequence). As DNA, the CDR3 is TGTGCCTGGAGTCCAGGGGCCCCACGACATAAGCCTAATGAGCAGTTCTTC. This translates into CAWSPGAPRHKPNEQFF.

The chain links TRBV12-5 to TRBJ2-3; D is uncertain. CDR1 LGHNT and CDR2 FRNRAP come from the germline V gene. The ends were cut back, 2 bases at V and 4 bases at J, with 4 bases in the middle. CDR3 length: 12 residues. CDR3 nucleotides: TGTGCTAGTGGTTTGTCGGCAGATACGCAGTATTTT. Its protein product is CASGLSADTQYF. Full variable domain (remainder filled in from reference TRBV12-5 and TRBJ2-3): DARVTQTPRHKVTEMGQEVTMRCQPILGHNTVFWYRQTMMQGLELLAYFRNRAPLDDSGMPKDRFSAEMPDATLATLKIQPSEPRDSAVYFCASGLSADTQYFGPGTRLTVL.

This clone was detected a few times. V gene TRBV6-5 combines with J gene TRBJ2-5, with a possible D match to TRBD2 (6 bases). V was cut by 6 bases and J by 4 bases, with 12 bases left in between. The CDR3 extends over 13 amino acids. The germline V gene has CDR1 MNHEY and CDR2 SVGAGI. The CDR3 is CASSGRGLETQYF. CDR3 DNA sequence: TGTGCCAGCAGCGGACGGGGGTTAGAGACCCAGTACTTC.

CDR3 loop: CASSSTGLAGVQYF. The CDR3 nucleotides are TGTGCCAGCAGCTCAACCGGGCTCGCGGGGGTTCAGTACTTC. V usage is TRBV7-8 and J usage is TRBJ2-4; 7 bases are shared with TRBD2. This CDR3 spans 14 amino acids. From germline, CDR1 is SGHVS and CDR2 FQNEAQ. V was pared by 4 bases and J by 11 bases, with 11 bases of the junction left unmatched.

The rearrangement links TRBV7-9 to TRBJ1-2, with 7 bases aligning to TRBD1. Germline CDR1 is SEHNR and CDR2 is FQNEAQ (reference sequence). This CDR3 region has 15 residues. Unmatched junction bases numbered 8, after V lost 3 bases and J lost 4 bases. The CDR3 here is CASSLGTDSIYGYTF. The CDR3 region has the DNA TGTGCCAGCAGCTTGGGGACAGATTCGATCTATGGCTACACCTTC.

This chain connects TRBV9 to TRBJ1-4; D unclear. The CDR3 runs to 13 residues. From germline, CDR1 is SGDLS and CDR2 YYNGEE. Trimming left V 0 bases short and J 7 bases short, with 7 bases between. This CDR3 reads CASSVGSAEKLFF. The CDR3 bases are TGTGCCAGCAGCGTAGGGAGCGCTGAAAAACTGTTTTTT.

This chain uses TRBV10-3 with TRBJ2-1, with D possibly TRBD2 on 6 matching bases. Deletions cut 6 bases from V and 10 bases from J, with 13 bases between. Germline V gene data show CDR1 as ENHRY and CDR2 as SYGVKD. CDR3 length: 12 amino acids. CDR3 sequence: CAISVGGDEQFF. The CDR3 DNA follows: TGTGCCATCAGCGTGGGGGGAGACGAGCAGTTCTTC.

The chain joins TRBV4-2 to TRBJ2-5; tentatively, D is TRBD1 (7 bases). This CDR3 spans 15 amino acids. V was trimmed by 4 bases and J by 5 bases, leaving 17 bases between them. The V gene's germline CDR1 is LGHNA and CDR2 YNFKEQ. The CDR3 sequence is CASSPRRGRGETQYF. In DNA, the CDR3 is TGTGCCAGCAGCCCCCGGAGGGGGCGAGGTGAGACCCAGTACTTC.

Concerning this clone: Additional DNA sequences in this sample encode the identical CDR3. The V call is TRBV27, the J call TRBJ1-2; no clear D. The V end lost 3 bases, the J end lost 4 bases, and 6 bases lay between the germline ends. Germline V gives CDR1 MNHEY, CDR2 SMNVEV (reference sequence). This CDR3 has 12 residues. CDR3 nucleotides: TGTGCCAGCAGTTTGGCGGGCTATGGCTACACCTTC. As protein: CASSLAGYGYTF.

In its sample, this clone was seen a few times. The chain employs TRBV7-6 and TRBJ1-2; 11 nucleotides align to TRBD1. Germline V gene data show CDR1 as SGHVS and CDR2 as FNYEAQ. V lost 6 bases and J lost 4; bases outside the gene matches: 10. CDR3 length: 16 residues. The CDR3 region is CASSPEGTGGFYGYTF. The CDR3 DNA sequence: TGTGCCAGCAGTCCCGAAGGGACAGGGGGATTCTATGGCTACACCTTC.

This clone was observed a few times. The chain is built from TRBV5-4 and TRBJ2-2, with 9 nucleotides matching TRBD2. The CDR3 length is 17 residues. Trimming took 0 bases from V and 4 from J; bases not matched to a gene: 7. Germline V gives CDR1 SGHNT, CDR2 YYREEE (reference sequence). CDR3 nucleotides: TGTGCCAGCAGCTTGGGGGGACTAGCTACGGGCACCGGGGAGCTGTTTTTT. Translated: CASSLGGLATGTGELFF.

This clone occurred a few times. The genes are TRBV7-3 and TRBJ2-1; 8 positions match TRBD1. CDR1 and CDR2 from the germline V gene are SGHTA and FQGTGA. The length of the CDR3 is 14 residues. J was trimmed by 7 bases and V by 4 bases; bases with no gene match: 6. This CDR3 reads CASSSGQGWNEQFF. In DNA, the CDR3 is TGTGCCAGCAGCTCCGGACAGGGATGGAATGAGCAGTTCTTC.

This clone turned up a few times. The chain carries TRBV11-1 and TRBJ2-5, with D unresolved. Germline V CDR1 and CDR2: SGHAT, FQDESV (reference sequence). The CDR3 sequence is 11 residues long. V was pared by 5 bases and J by 4 bases, with 5 bases between. The CDR3 here is CASSRGETQYF. The CDR3 DNA reads as TGTGCCAGCAGCAGAGGAGAGACCCAGTACTTC.

This chain links TRBV5-1 with TRBJ2-7; TRBD2 is a possible D gene (7 bases). Trimming cost V 4 bases and J 3 bases, with 14 bases left between them. Germline V gene lookup returns CDR1 SGHRS and CDR2 YFSETQ. There are 14 residues in the CDR3. The CDR3 is CASSQGGARYEQYF. The CDR3 DNA sequence: TGCGCCAGCAGCCAAGGGGGGGCGCGCTACGAGCAGTACTTC.

The sample holds many counts of this clone. The rearrangement uses TRBV29-1 and TRBJ2-1, with 7 bases fitting TRBD1. The CDR3 consists of 13 residues. Germline CDR1 and CDR2: SQVTM and ANQGSEA. J was trimmed by 7 bases and V by 2 bases; bases with no gene match: 5. For the CDR3, the DNA is TGCAGCGTTGAACTGACAGGGCTGAATGAGCAGTTCTTC. It encodes CSVELTGLNEQFF.

In this sample, this clone turned up a few times. J is TRBJ2-2 and V is TRBV30, with D maybe TRBD2 (5 bases). The CDR3 contains 13 residues. Germline CDR1 and CDR2: GTSNPN and SVGIG (reference sequence). V was pared by 3 bases and J by 4 bases, with 9 bases between. CDR3 sequence: CAWSRLSTGELFF. Here the CDR3 DNA reads TGTGCCTGGAGCAGACTATCCACCGGGGAGCTGTTTTTT.

The rearrangement joins TRBV4-1 to TRBJ2-5; 7 nucleotides line up with TRBD1. Germline assignment: CDR1 MGHRA and CDR2 YSYEKL. V gave up 5 bases and J gave up 4 bases; unmatched junction bases: 7. The CDR3 runs 14 residues. DNA for the CDR3: TGCGCCAGCAGCAGTCGACAGGGTGGAGAGACCCAGTACTTC. It encodes CASSSRQGGETQYF.

In DNA, the CDR3 is TGTGCCAGCTCACCTTCCGGGACTAGCTTGTACGAGCAGTACTTC. This gives the protein CASSPSGTSLYEQYF. The chain links TRBV18 to TRBJ2-7, with 9 bases aligning to TRBD2. The CDR3 has 15 amino acids. Trimming took 3 bases from V and 4 from J; bases not matched to a gene: 7. Per germline, CDR1 KGHSH and CDR2 LQKENI.

This clone was recorded a few times. The chain employs TRBV7-8 and TRBJ2-7, with a possible D match to TRBD2 (6 bases). Germline values: CDR1 SGHVS, CDR2 FQNEAQ. CDR3 length equals 15 residues. V dropped 1 base and J dropped 3 bases, with 13 bases sitting between them. The CDR3 coding sequence is TGTGCCAGCAGCTTAGTCGCGGGAATAATCTACGAGCAGTACTTC. Amino acids: CASSLVAGIIYEQYF.

This clone has a handful of counts. The chain links TRBV4-3 to TRBJ2-3; 9 bases align to TRBD2. Germline V CDR1 and CDR2: LGHNA, YSLEER. The CDR3 is 16 residues long. V lost 1 base and J lost 2; bases outside the gene matches: 4. Here the CDR3 DNA reads TGCGCCAGCAGCCAAGCTAGCGGGGCGATCACAGATACGCAGTATTTT. Protein sequence: CASSQASGAITDTQYF.

This clone was seen more than once but under ten times. The chain uses TRBV19 and TRBJ2-6; TRBD1 is a possible D gene (7 bases). CDR1 LNHDA and CDR2 SQIVND come from the germline V gene (reference sequence). This CDR3 comprises 16 residues. Trimming removed 7 bases from V and 2 bases from J, with 15 bases in between. This CDR3 reads CASKKEGATGANVLTF. The CDR3, as DNA: TGTGCCAGTAAAAAGGAGGGGGCGACTGGGGCCAACGTCCTGACTTTC.